Below, one TCR beta chain is given with its context. The sample holds other DNA sequences that translate to the same CDR3. Germline CDR1 is LNHDA and CDR2 is SQIVND (reference sequence). The CDR3 spans 13 residues. V was clipped by 5 bases and J by 7 bases; unmatched bases: 4. These data belong to a study of blood T cell repertoires in COVID-19. Overall study context: Samples representing acute and convalescent COVID-19 were sourced from the United States, Italy and Spain. The analysed material was cDNA or gDNA that came from T cells, B-cell-depleted T cells, or PBMCs.

Under the authors' procedure: From reference gene primer amplification, estimates of nucleated cell counts were derived. Clones were sequenced by immunoSEQ multiplex PCR, and TCRdb holds only the in-frame ones, with some missing. V, J and clone size are taken as reported in that table, and D and trimming were inferred from the DNA itself. This table has 100,000 to 150,000 clones, roughly 69% appearing once. The sample taken for sequencing was peripheral blood. The chain recombines TRBV19 with TRBJ1-2, with 10 bases that match TRBD1. This sequence was found in a woman in her sixties or seventies with acute or convalescent COVID-19. The chain's CDR3 is CASSDRGRRGYTF. The CDR3 DNA follows: TGTGCCAGTAGTGACAGGGGGCGACGTGGCTACACCTTC.